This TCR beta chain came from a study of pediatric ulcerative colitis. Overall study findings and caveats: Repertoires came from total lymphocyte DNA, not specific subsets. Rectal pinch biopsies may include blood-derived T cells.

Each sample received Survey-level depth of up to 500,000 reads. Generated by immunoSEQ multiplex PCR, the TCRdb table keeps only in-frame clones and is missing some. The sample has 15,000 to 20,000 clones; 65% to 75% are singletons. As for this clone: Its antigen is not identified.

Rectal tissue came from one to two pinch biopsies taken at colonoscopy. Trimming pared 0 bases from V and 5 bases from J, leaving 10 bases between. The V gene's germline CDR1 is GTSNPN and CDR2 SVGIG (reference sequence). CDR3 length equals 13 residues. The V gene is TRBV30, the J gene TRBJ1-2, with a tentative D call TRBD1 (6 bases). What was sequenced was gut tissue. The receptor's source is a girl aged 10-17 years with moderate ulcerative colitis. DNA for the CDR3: TGTGCCTGGAGTGTACAGGGAGGATATGGCTACACCTTC. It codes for CAWSVQGGYGYTF.